The 31 T cell receptor beta chains in this list originate from one sample, sequenced in a study of cytomegalovirus exposure and HLA in healthy donors. The PCR used 60 Vbeta and 13 Jbeta primers. The assay was immunoSEQ multiplex PCR, and TCRdb's table has in-frame clones only and misses some. This table has 150,000 to 200,000 clones, approximately 80% appearing once. Sequencing was done on a sample of PBMCs. The receptor source for this set is a woman aged 25-40 years in good health and CMV-seronegative.

The V call is TRBV7-6, the J call TRBJ1-1, with a weak D call TRBD1 (6 bases). Germline CDR1 SGHVS, CDR2 FNYEAQ. V shed 4 bases and J shed 1 base, with 13 bases lying between them. The CDR3 is 15 residues long. This CDR3 reads CASSSRQASNTEAFF. CDR3 nucleotide sequence: TGTGCCAGCAGCTCGCGACAGGCGTCGAACACTGAAGCTTTCTTT.

The chain carries TRBV5-1 and TRBJ2-1, with TRBD2 as a possible D gene (5 bases). The CDR3 spans 15 residues. Germline V gene sequence: CDR1 SGHRS, CDR2 YFSETQ. Trimming removed 4 bases at V and 0 bases at J, with 11 bases between. CDR3 sequence reads: CASSEGYLSYNEQFF. Here the CDR3 DNA reads TGCGCCAGCAGCGAGGGTTATCTCTCCTACAATGAGCAGTTCTTC.

This clone was seen more than once but under ten times. CDR3 amino acids: CAWSAQGARQPQHF. The CDR3 region has the DNA TGTGCCTGGAGTGCCCAGGGGGCCCGTCAGCCCCAGCATTTT. The J gene is TRBJ1-5, the V gene TRBV30; 8 bases match TRBD1. V was pared by 1 base and J by 6 bases, with 5 bases of the junction left unmatched. Germline values: CDR1 GTSNPN, CDR2 SVGIG (reference sequence). The CDR3 runs to 14 residues.

V gene TRBV4-3 combines with J gene TRBJ2-1; D perhaps matches TRBD1 (6 bases). This CDR3 has 13 amino acids. Germline V gene sequence: CDR1 LGHNA, CDR2 YSLEER. Trimming stripped 1 base from V and 8 bases from J, with 9 bases between. CDR3: CASSQGRGYEQFF. CDR3 nucleotide sequence: TGCGCCAGCAGCCAAGGCAGGGGCTATGAGCAGTTCTTC.

This clone appeared once. The rearrangement joins TRBV13 to TRBJ2-2; D gene ambiguous. The V gene lost 1 base and the J gene lost 0 bases, with 12 bases spanning the gap. CDR1 PRHDT and CDR2 FYEKMQ come from the germline V gene (reference sequence). This CDR3 contains 17 residues. CDR3 coding DNA: TGTGCCAGCAGCTTAGCTTCACTGTTCGCGAACACCGGGGAGCTGTTTTTT. The encoded protein is CASSLASLFANTGELFF.

The chain is built from TRBV7-2 and TRBJ1-6; D perhaps matches TRBD1 (6 bases). The CDR3 has 16 amino acids. Trimming removed 6 bases at V and 0 bases at J, with 12 bases between. CDR1 is SGHTA, CDR2 FQGNSA, per germline. CDR3 DNA sequence: TGTGCCAGCAGGACGGACAGCAGCTCCTATAATTCACCCCTCCACTTT. It specifies CASRTDSSSYNSPLHF.

The chain combines TRBV21-1 with TRBJ1-5; the D call in the table, TRBD1, was not verified against the DNA. TRBV21-1 is noted as a pseudogene. The CDR3 loop spans 16 amino acids. CDR3 coding DNA: TGTGCCAGCAACCCTGCGGACAGCCCGGGGTATCAGCCCCAGCATTTT. Amino acid sequence: CASNPADSPGYQPQHF.

In its sample, this clone was seen once. V is TRBV19 and J is TRBJ1-2, with unresolved D. In germline, CDR1 is LNHDA, CDR2 SQIVND (reference sequence). Between the trimmed V and J ends, which lost 7 bases and 5 bases, there was a span of 17 bases. The CDR3 covers 14 residues. The CDR3 spells CASNGLRPPYGYTF. CDR3 in DNA: TGTGCCAGTAACGGTTTGCGGCCCCCTTATGGCTACACCTTC.

This chain links TRBV27 with TRBJ2-1; 8 bases map to TRBD2. The length of the CDR3 is 14 residues. The junction had 8 bases not matched to a gene; V was cut back by 6 bases and J by 7 bases. Germline V gene lookup returns CDR1 MNHEY and CDR2 SMNVEV (reference sequence). CDR3 sequence (DNA): TGTGCCAGCAGACCGGGACTAGACCCAAATGAGCAGTTCTTC. Protein sequence: CASRPGLDPNEQFF.

The V and J genes are TRBV19 and TRBJ1-1; TRBD1 aligns across 10 bases. Unmatched junction bases numbered 12, after V lost 4 bases and J lost 10 bases. From germline, CDR1 is LNHDA and CDR2 SQIVND (reference sequence). The CDR3 runs to 15 residues. CDR3 residues: CASSNPRPGQGRAFF. The CDR3 nucleotides are TGTGCCAGTAGTAACCCCCGGCCGGGACAGGGGAGAGCTTTCTTT.

V usage is TRBV5-8 and J usage is TRBJ1-1; TRBD1 agrees at 7 bases. Germline trimming cut 4 bases from V and 2 bases from J; bases unmatched to any gene: 5. CDR3 length: 14 residues. Germline CDR1 SGHTS, CDR2 YDEGEE. Here the CDR3 reads CASSDRVSNTEAFF. The CDR3 DNA reads TGTGCCAGCAGCGACAGGGTGTCCAACACTGAAGCTTTCTTT.

Comments on this clone: One end of the junction is discordant with germline, which a read error may explain. This chain links TRBV28 with TRBJ1-2; unclear D gene. Germline lookup yields CDR1 MDHEN and CDR2 SYDVKM. The CDR3 length is 12 residues. The chain's CDR3 is CASSLYPGRTVF. The CDR3 bases are TGTGCCAGCAGTTTATATCCGGGGAGGACGGTCTTC.

The chain uses TRBV21-1 and TRBJ2-4; the tabulated D call, TRBD2, remains unverified against the DNA. TRBV21-1 is labeled a pseudogene. There are 18 residues in the CDR3. CDR3: CASSKEEREGLTKNIQYF. CDR3 DNA: TGTGCCAGCAGCAAAGAGGAGCGGGAGGGCCTGACCAAAAACATTCAGTACTTC.

CDR3 loop: CASSPRPGEAYNEQFF. The CDR3 nucleotides read TGTGCCAGCAGCCCCCGCCCGGGGGAAGCGTACAATGAGCAGTTCTTC. This chain uses TRBV5-4 with TRBJ2-1, with D possibly being TRBD2 (6 bases). In germline, CDR1 is SGHNT, CDR2 YYREEE (reference sequence). Trimming took off 4 bases at V and 4 bases at J, with 18 bases between the two ends. The CDR3 is 16 residues long.

A note on this clone: Within the sample, other DNA sequences also encode this same CDR3. This chain connects TRBV28 to TRBJ2-7; D unresolved. The germline V and J ends were trimmed by 3 bases and 6 bases, with 6 bases remaining between them. This CDR3 is 11 amino acids long. The germline V gene has CDR1 MDHEN and CDR2 SYDVKM. The CDR3 DNA sequence: TGTGCCAGCAGTTTTAGAGGCGAGCAGTACTTC. Amino acid sequence: CASSFRGEQYF. Based on the CDR3 plus reference TRBV28 and TRBJ2-7, the full variable domain is DVKVTQSSRYLVKRTGEKVFLECVQDMDHENMFWYRQDPGLGLRLIYFSYDVKMKEKGDIPEGYSVSREKKERFSLILESASTNQTSMYLCASSFRGEQYFGPGTRLTVT.

In DNA form, the CDR3 reads TGTGCCAGTAGTATTACCGGGAGGGCGGTTCTGAACGAGCAGTACTTC. As protein: CASSITGRAVLNEQYF. The V gene is TRBV19, the J gene TRBJ2-7, with 8 bases identical to TRBD2. In germline, CDR1 is LNHDA, CDR2 SQIVND (reference sequence). The V segment lost 3 bases and the J segment 5 bases; nucleotides outside the gene matches: 12. The CDR3 is made up of 16 amino acids.

The chain couples TRBV5-6 to TRBJ2-1; TRBD2 matches 11 bases. Looked up from germline, CDR1 is SGHDT and CDR2 is YYEEEE. Trimming removed 0 bases from V and 5 bases from J; junction bases left unmatched: 7. The CDR3 sequence is 17 residues long. The CDR3 spells CASSLEASGGLNNEQFF. The CDR3 nucleotides are TGTGCCAGCAGCTTGGAGGCTAGCGGGGGGCTGAACAATGAGCAGTTCTTC.

This chain uses TRBV10-2 with TRBJ1-2; TRBD1 matches 9 bases. This CDR3 comprises 17 residues. The trim removed 0 bases at V and 2 bases at J, leaving 7 bases unmatched. Germline CDR1 and CDR2: WSHSY and SAAADI. In DNA, the CDR3 is TGCGCCAGCAGTGAGTCGAGAGACAGGGGGGTAAACTATGGCTACACCTTC. It translates to CASSESRDRGVNYGYTF.

V usage is TRBV5-1 and J usage is TRBJ2-5; no clear D gene. CDR3 size: 13 residues. In germline, CDR1 is SGHRS, CDR2 YFSETQ. The V end lost 4 bases, the J end lost 0 bases, and 7 bases lay between the germline ends. The CDR3 sequence: CASSDRYQETQYF. CDR3 sequence (DNA): TGCGCCAGCAGCGATCGGTACCAAGAGACCCAGTACTTC.

CDR3 sequence: CASSDRAGAAPTDTQYF. The CDR3 region has the DNA TGTGCCAGCAGTGATCGGGCAGGAGCGGCCCCTACAGATACGCAGTATTTT. The V and J genes are TRBV6-1 and TRBJ2-3; weak D call: TRBD2 (5 bases). This CDR3 has 17 residues. V dropped 3 bases and J dropped 3 bases, with 19 bases sitting between them. Germline V gene lookup returns CDR1 MNHNS and CDR2 SASEGT.

The chain uses TRBV7-3 and TRBJ2-7; possible D gene TRBD2, 6 bases. Germline assignment: CDR1 SGHTA and CDR2 FQGTGA. V was shortened by 2 bases and J by 6 bases, with 14 bases between the two germline ends. The CDR3 has 14 residues. The CDR3 nucleotides are TGTGCCAGCAGCTTAGCGGGAAGAGCGGGCGAGCAGTACTTC. It encodes CASSLAGRAGEQYF.

The chain employs TRBV2 and TRBJ2-5; 9 bases agree with TRBD1. The CDR3 runs to 14 residues. Germline lookup yields CDR1 SNHLY and CDR2 FYNNEI. Trimming took 5 bases from V and 2 from J; bases not matched to a gene: 3. In nucleotides, the CDR3 is TGTGCCAGCAGTAGGACAGGGGCGCAAGAGACCCAGTACTTC. As protein: CASSRTGAQETQYF.

This chain joins TRBV5-1 and TRBJ2-3; D gene ambiguous. V dropped 0 bases and J dropped 2 bases, with 13 bases sitting between them. The CDR3 has 16 residues. Germline CDR1 SGHRS, CDR2 YFSETQ. CDR3 DNA: TGCGCCAGCAGCTTGGGGGCCCGCCGCAACACAGATACGCAGTATTTT. Translated: CASSLGARRNTDTQYF. Complete variable domain (other parts from reference TRBV5-1 and TRBJ2-3): KAGVTQTPRYLIKTRGQQVTLSCSPISGHRSVSWYQQTPGQGLQFLFEYFSETQRNKGNFPGRFSGRQFSNSRSEMNVSTLELGDSALYLCASSLGARRNTDTQYFGPGTRLTVL.

This sequence joins TRBV12-5 and TRBJ2-1; the match to TRBD2 covers 14 bases. After removal of 2 bases from V and 10 bases from J, the junction contained 13 bases not matched to a gene. The CDR3 runs 18 residues. Germline V CDR1 and CDR2: LGHNT, FRNRAP. The CDR3 DNA is TGTGCTAGTGGTTTGACGACTAGCGGGGGGGCTTGGAATGGAGAGCAGTTCTTC. This sequence encodes CASGLTTSGGAWNGEQFF.

The rearrangement joins TRBV19 to TRBJ2-5; perhaps TRBD1 as D (6 bases). The CDR3 has 15 amino acids. Trimming stripped 4 bases from V and 0 bases from J, with 12 bases between. CDR1 is LNHDA, CDR2 SQIVND, per germline (reference sequence). The CDR3: CASSKGVTYQETQYF. CDR3 coding DNA: TGTGCCAGTAGTAAGGGGGTGACGTACCAAGAGACCCAGTACTTC. Full variable domain (remainder filled in from reference TRBV19 and TRBJ2-5): DGGITQSPKYLFRKEGQNVTLSCEQNLNHDAMYWYRQDPGQGLRLIYYSQIVNDFQKGDIAEGYSVSREKKESFPLTVTSAQKNPTAFYLCASSKGVTYQETQYFGPGTRLLVL.

The chain uses TRBV6-6 and TRBJ1-6, with D perhaps TRBD1 (5 bases). Trimming shortened V by 10 bases and J by 5 bases, and 15 bases separated the two germline ends. This CDR3 has 14 amino acids. Germline loops: CDR1 MNHNY, CDR2 SVGAGI (reference sequence). In nucleotides, the CDR3 is TGTGCCACCGGACGAGACAGAGATAATTCACCCCTCCACTTT. This translates into CATGRDRDNSPLHF.

Regarding this clone: One end of the junction fails to match germline, which may point to a read error. The V and J genes are TRBV2 and TRBJ2-6, with TRBD2 identical over 13 bases. CDR3 length equals 16 residues. The germline CDR1 and CDR2 sequences are SNHLY and FYNNEI. In DNA, the CDR3 is TGTGCCAGCCGCGGACTAGCGGGGGCTGGGGCCAACGGCCTGACTTTC. Encoded protein: CASRGLAGAGANGLTF.

This clone appeared a single time. V usage is TRBV2 and J usage is TRBJ2-7, with a weak D call TRBD1 (5 bases). The CDR3 extends over 14 amino acids. With 5 bases removed from V and 6 bases from J, the gap between germline ends came to 17 bases. Germline loops: CDR1 SNHLY, CDR2 FYNNEI. This CDR3 reads CASSIRQGSAEQYF. CDR3 nucleotides: TGTGCCAGCAGTATACGGCAGGGTTCCGCCGAGCAGTACTTC.

V is TRBV9 and J is TRBJ2-3; weak D call: TRBD1 (6 bases). Per the germline V gene, CDR1 is SGDLS and CDR2 is YYNGEE. The V end was cut by 4 bases, the J end by 1 base, with 16 bases between. The CDR3 is 16 amino acids. In nucleotides, the CDR3 is TGTGCCAGCAGCCCGACGCAGGGGCTGGGCACAGATACGCAGTATTTT. It codes for CASSPTQGLGTDTQYF.

Here the CDR3 DNA reads TGTGCCAGCTCACCAAGGACTAGCGGGAGAACAGATACGCAGTATTTT. Translation: CASSPRTSGRTDTQYF. The gene calls are TRBV18 and TRBJ2-3; 13 bases agree with TRBD2. J gave up 3 bases and V 2 bases, and 2 bases lay outside the gene matches. The germline gives CDR1 KGHSH, CDR2 LQKENI. The CDR3 runs to 16 residues. Using reference TRBV18 and TRBJ2-3 for the parts outside the CDR3, the full variable domain is NAGVMQNPRHLVRRRGQEARLRCSPMKGHSHVYWYRQLPEEGLKFMVYLQKENIIDESGMPKERFSAEFPKEGPSILRIQQVVRGDSAAYFCASSPRTSGRTDTQYFGPGTRLTVL.

This chain joins TRBV5-3 and TRBJ2-1, with 8 positions matching TRBD2. TRBV5-3 has ORF status, its function being uncertain. The CDR3 runs 23 residues. V shed 4 bases, J shed 4 bases, and the junction held 31 bases outside the gene matches. CDR3: CARSGIGYKGLGSPRGWYNEQFF. DNA of the CDR3: TGTGCCAGAAGCGGGATCGGATACAAGGGACTAGGCTCCCCGAGGGGGTGGTACAATGAGCAGTTCTTC.